Ten or more counts support the clone carrying this T cell receptor (beta chain). The target antigen is unknown. The assay was immunoSEQ multiplex PCR, and TCRdb's table has in-frame clones only and misses some. This sample has some 70,000 clones, with about 80% found just once. ViraFEST expansion of antigen-specific CD4+ T cells with viral peptide pools preceded sequencing. Having been cultured for 10 days, the cells underwent CD4+ T cell isolation. Vaccine recipients lacked prior SARS-CoV-2 infection and had negative nucleocapsid antibodies. Peptides at around 10 ug/ml and IL-2 at about 10 IU/ml were added to approximately 2 million PBMC per well. The data were obtained in a study of vaccination effects on CD4 cells after COVID-19. Germline V gene sequence: CDR1 MDHEN, CDR2 SYDVKM. Trimming removed 4 bases at V and 4 bases at J, with 17 bases between. The CDR3 has 16 residues. Whole-study results and caveats: Clones that were induced by infection or by vaccine showed marked contraction late after vaccination.

Material: CD4+ T cells from PBMCs cultured with SARS-CoV-2 spike peptides, obtained before COVID-19 vaccination. The chain joins TRBV28 to TRBJ1-3; TRBD1 is a possible D gene (6 bases). The receptor's source is a human donor who received a COVID-19 vaccine. The CDR3 loop reads CASSSAGGGQGNTIYF. The DNA for the CDR3 is TGTGCCAGCAGTTCCGCCGGAGGGGGGCAAGGAAACACCATATATTTT.